This is a list of T cell receptor beta chains from one sample in a study of shared clonotypes between healthy human individuals. TCRdb's table, derived via immunoSEQ multiplex PCR, lists solely in-frame clones and lacks some. The sample yields hundreds of thousands of clones, 90% to 96% seen once. Sequencing was carried out using naive CD4+ T cells sorted from blood. Every receptor here comes from a woman aged 25 to 45 in good health. CDR3s include the opening cysteine and the closing phenylalanine or tryptophan. D genes are given only for firm matches. Only part of the rows carry a size: once, few, many, or a class if the clone is expanded.

j_call v_call clone_size d_call cdr3_nt cdr3_aa
TRBJ1-5 TRBV6-5 once . TGTGCCAGCAGTTACGACGTAAAGCCCCAGCATTTT CASSYDVKPQHF
TRBJ1-4 TRBV28 . . TGTGCCAGCAGACCACAGGGAAGGAAGGAAAAACTGTTTTTT CASRPQGRKEKLFF
TRBJ2-7 TRBV19 . TRBD1 TGTGCCAGTAGGGGGACAGGGGTTGACTACGAGCAGTACTTC CASRGTGVDYEQYF
TRBJ2-7 TRBV13 . . TGTGCCAGCAGCCATAGGGCGACAAGGACCTACGAGCAGTACTTC CASSHRATRTYEQYF
TRBJ1-3 TRBV7-9 . TRBD1 TGTGCCAGCAGCTTAGCGGACAGGGCTGGAAACACCATATATTTT CASSLADRAGNTIYF
TRBJ1-4 TRBV5-1 . TRBD1 TGCGCCAGCAGCTCCGGGACAGGGAGTGAAAAACTGTTTTTT CASSSGTGSEKLFF
TRBJ2-7 TRBV6-5 . . TGTGCCAGCAGTCTTTACGAGCAGTACTTC CASSLYEQYF
TRBJ2-7 TRBV4-1 . TRBD2 TGCGCCAGCAGCACCCTAGCGGGAGGCCGCTCCTACGAGCAGTACTTC CASSTLAGGRSYEQYF
TRBJ2-6 TRBV7-9 . . TGTGCCAGCAGCCCCGGAACAGCAGATTTTTCTGGGGCCAACGTCCTGACTTTC CASSPGTADFSGANVLTF
TRBJ1-3 TRBV5-1 once . TGCGCCAGCAGCTGGGAGAACGCTGGAAACACCATATATTTT CASSWENAGNTIYF
TRBJ1-1 TRBV27 once . TGTGCCAGCAGTTCTACGACACGGTACCTCGAAGCTTTCTTT CASSSTTRYLEAFF
TRBJ2-4 TRBV28 . . TGTGCCAGCAGTGCTCACTTAGGACAGAGAGGTTATGGAAACATTCAGTACTTC CASSAHLGQRGYGNIQYF
TRBJ1-5 TRBV19 once TRBD1 TGTGCCAGTAGTCGGGACAGGGGAGCTCAGCCCCAGCATTTT CASSRDRGAQPQHF
TRBJ2-7 TRBV5-1 . . TGCGCCAGCAGCCCACACGAGGGTTGGGGTCCCGACGAGCAGTACTTC CASSPHEGWGPDEQYF
TRBJ1-1 TRBV28 . . TGTGCCAGCAGTTCCCAGACAGGGAACACTGAAGCTTTCTTT CASSSQTGNTEAFF
TRBJ2-1 TRBV29-1 once TRBD2 TGCAGCGTTGCTGTGAGGAAGCGGGAGACGACCCTTGACAATGAGCAGTTCTTC CSVAVRKRETTLDNEQFF
TRBJ2-2 TRBV4-1 . TRBD2 TGCGCCAGCAGCCAAGGTTCAGGGACCGGGGGGACCGGGGAGCTGTTTTTT CASSQGSGTGGTGELFF
TRBJ2-1 TRBV7-2 . . TGTGCCAGCAGCCGGGACGCCCTAGGGGAGCAGTTCTTC CASSRDALGEQFF
TRBJ1-5 TRBV18 . TRBD1 TGTGCCAGCTCACCTTCCCGGGACAGGGGGCAGCAGCCCCAGCATTTT CASSPSRDRGQQPQHF
TRBJ1-5 TRBV28 . . TGTGCCAGCAGTCCACGGACAGTATACCAGCCCCAGCATTTT CASSPRTVYQPQHF
TRBJ2-1 TRBV11-2 . TRBD2 TGTGCCAGCAGCTCCAACCTTGGGACTAGCGGGAGCTCCTACAATGAGCAGTTCTTC CASSSNLGTSGSSYNEQFF
TRBJ2-7 TRBV6-5 . . TGTGCCAGCAGTTTCGATCCCCGGAGGGTTAACGAGCAGTACTTC CASSFDPRRVNEQYF
TRBJ1-1 TRBV6-1 . . TGTGCCAGCAGTAAGGGATACACTGAAGCTTTCTTT CASSKGYTEAFF
TRBJ1-5 TRBV28 . TRBD1 TGTGCCAGCAGTTTCCAGGGGGCTAATCAGCCCCAGCATTTT CASSFQGANQPQHF
TRBJ2-1 TRBV2 . TRBD1 TGTGCCAGCAGTCAGGGGGCAAATGAGCAGTTCTTC CASSQGANEQFF
TRBJ1-3 TRBV28 once TRBD1 TGTGCCAGCAGTTTAACCGGGACAGGGATGAGCTCTGGAAACACCATATATTTT CASSLTGTGMSSGNTIYF
TRBJ2-7 TRBV28 . . TGTGCCAGCAGTTTATCCATCAACGAGCAGTACTTC CASSLSINEQYF
TRBJ2-1 TRBV5-4 . TRBD2 TGTGCCAGCAGCCCGATTTTAGGGGAGGCTAGCGGGAGGGTAAATGAGCAGTTCTTC CASSPILGEASGRVNEQFF
TRBJ1-2 TRBV7-9 . . TGTGCCAGCAGCTCGACAGACACTAACTATGGCTACACCTTC CASSSTDTNYGYTF
TRBJ1-4 TRBV2 . . . CASSVGAGSYPSYF
TRBJ2-3 TRBV2 . TRBD2 TGTGCCAGCAGCCCCACGGGAGGGTGGCGCGATACGCAGTATTTT CASSPTGGWRDTQYF
TRBJ2-7 TRBV9 once TRBD1 TGTGCCACCCCAGGGGCAGGGGGCTGCTTCGCCTACGAGCAGTACTTC CATPGAGGCFAYEQYF
TRBJ1-5 TRBV28 . . TGTGCCAGCAGTTTTGTGGGGGATCAGCCCCAGCATTTT CASSFVGDQPQHF
TRBJ2-1 TRBV5-4 . . TGTGCCAGCAGCTTGGGGGAGCCCCGGAGCTCCTACAATGAGCAGTTCTTC CASSLGEPRSSYNEQFF
TRBJ2-7 TRBV10-3 . TRBD2 TGTGCCATCAGTGCTAGCGGGAGTGGTTTAAGGTCCTACGAGCAGTACTTC CAISASGSGLRSYEQYF
TRBJ1-1 TRBV29-1 . . TGCAGCGTTCCAGGGAGGAATCACAGGAACACTGAAGCTTTCTTT CSVPGRNHRNTEAFF
TRBJ2-7 TRBV2 . . TGTGCCAGCAGGGAACAGGTAACCTACGAGCAGTACTTC CASREQVTYEQYF
TRBJ2-5 TRBV18 . . TGTGCCAGCTCACCTACCCAAGAGACCCAGTACTTC CASSPTQETQYF
TRBJ2-7 TRBV7-2 . . TGTGCCAGCAGCCCCCAGGGGCTAGCCTACGAGCAGTACTTC CASSPQGLAYEQYF
TRBJ2-2 TRBV29-1 . TRBD1 TGCAGCGTGAAACAGGGGGGAACGAACACCGGGGAGCTGTTTTTT CSVKQGGTNTGELFF
TRBJ2-1 TRBV5-5 . . TGTGCCGCCTCTTGCGTCGAGCAGTTCTTC CAASCVEQFF
TRBJ1-5 TRBV27 . . TGTGCCAGCAGGAAACTTGGGGGGCAGCCCCAGCATTTT CASRKLGGQPQHF
TRBJ2-7 TRBV4-2 few TRBD2 TGTGCCACTAGCGGGAGCCCGGGTCTTGAGCAGTACTTC CATSGSPGLEQYF
TRBJ1-1 TRBV18 few . TGTGCCAGCTCACCAAACGGGAACACTGAAGCTTTCTTT CASSPNGNTEAFF